Shown below are 15 T cell receptor beta chains from a single sample sequenced in a study of identical twins. TCRdb analysed the 5' RACE reads with MiXCR anew, one entry per CDR3 protein. The top ten clones hold about 4% of a sample with some 250,000 distinct CDR3 sequences, approximately 12% of them seen once. The sample was also linked to a second study, of yellow fever vaccine responses in identical twins.

Sample: memory (CD45RO+) T cells sorted from blood. These receptor sequences come from a woman in her late teens or twenties in good health.

This clonotype turned up a few times. The genes are TRBV20-1 and TRBJ2-1, with 8 bases matching TRBD2. Germline V CDR1 and CDR2: DFQATT, SNEGSKA (reference sequence). Unmatched junction bases numbered 5, after V lost 3 bases and J lost 1 base. The CDR3 loop spans 15 amino acids. This CDR3 is CSASRREGSYNEQFF. The CDR3 coding sequence is TGCAGTGCTAGCCGCCGGGAGGGTTCCTACAATGAGCAGTTCTTC.

The table lists this clonotype with a few counts. The chain combines TRBV5-1 with TRBJ2-5; D is perhaps TRBD2 (5 bases). This CDR3 has 14 amino acids. Germline CDR1 and CDR2: SGHRS and YFSETQ. V was cut by 4 bases and J by 3 bases, with 13 bases left in between. The CDR3 reads CASSPGSGKETQYF. As DNA, the CDR3 is TGCGCCAGCAGCCCGGGATCGGGTAAAGAGACCCAGTACTTC. Looking up the rest from reference TRBV5-1 and TRBJ2-5 gives the full variable domain: KAGVTQTPRYLIKTRGQQVTLSCSPISGHRSVSWYQQTPGQGLQFLFEYFSETQRNKGNFPGRFSGRQFSNSRSEMNVSTLELGDSALYLCASSPGSGKETQYFGPGTRLLVL.

The J gene is TRBJ2-5, the V gene TRBV5-1; weak D call: TRBD2 (6 bases). Germline V gives CDR1 SGHRS, CDR2 YFSETQ. Trimming took off 4 bases at V and 5 bases at J, with 15 bases between the two ends. This CDR3 comprises 14 residues. In nucleotides, the CDR3 is TGCGCCAGCAGCACGACCGGGACTGGGGAGACCCAGTACTTC. It encodes CASSTTGTGETQYF.

This clonotype appeared a few times. J is TRBJ2-3 and V is TRBV20-1, with 8 bases identical to TRBD2. After removal of 2 bases from V and 1 base from J, the junction contained 20 bases not matched to a gene. CDR3 length: 20 amino acids. The germline CDR1 and CDR2 sequences are DFQATT and SNEGSKA (reference sequence). The CDR3 here is CSARTLAGTNIIFGTDTQYF. In DNA form, the CDR3 reads TGCAGTGCTAGAACCCTAGCGGGCACCAACATAATCTTCGGCACAGATACGCAGTATTTT.

This clonotype was picked up a small number of times. The V gene is TRBV7-9, the J gene TRBJ2-2; D remains ambiguous. This CDR3 contains 14 residues. CDR1 and CDR2 from the germline V gene are SEHNR and FQNEAQ (reference sequence). Deletions cut 4 bases from V and 2 bases from J, with 8 bases between. The CDR3 loop is CASSSTYNTGELFF. For the CDR3, the DNA is TGTGCCAGCAGCTCCACATACAACACCGGGGAGCTGTTTTTT.

This clonotype occurred many times. This chain connects TRBV24-1 to TRBJ1-2; D is ambiguous. Trimming took 3 bases from V and 2 from J, leaving 15 bases between them. The CDR3 is 16 residues long. Germline assignment: CDR1 KGHDR and CDR2 SFDVKD. The CDR3 is CATSDNRKGQNYGYTF. CDR3 bases: TGTGCCACCAGTGATAACCGAAAGGGCCAAAACTATGGCTACACCTTC.

This clonotype was seen more than once but under ten times. The chain is built from TRBV25-1 and TRBJ1-3, with D uncertain. Germline CDR1 is MGHDK and CDR2 is SYGVNS. Trimming stripped 4 bases from V and 0 bases from J, with 10 bases between. This CDR3 is built from 15 residues. The CDR3 nucleotides are TGTGCCAGCAGTGGTACGGGCATCTCTGGAAACACCATATATTTT. Protein product: CASSGTGISGNTIYF.

This rearrangement joins TRBV20-1 to TRBJ1-1; tentative D call: TRBD1 (6 bases). In germline, CDR1 is DFQATT, CDR2 SNEGSKA (reference sequence). The CDR3 has 14 residues. V lost 8 bases, J lost 4 bases, and 20 bases lay in between. This chain's CDR3 is CSPNRGALGTEAFF. The CDR3 nucleotides read TGCAGTCCTAACCGGGGGGCGCTGGGCACTGAAGCTTTCTTT.

In its sample, this clonotype was seen many times. J is TRBJ2-7 and V is TRBV27; D remains ambiguous. V was trimmed by 7 bases and J by 2 bases, leaving 15 bases between them. Per germline, CDR1 MNHEY and CDR2 SMNVEV (reference sequence). The CDR3 has 14 amino acids. The CDR3 DNA reads TGTGCCAGCAAGGCCCAGGTTATAACCTACGAGCAGTACTTC. The encoded protein is CASKAQVITYEQYF.

The chain uses TRBV5-1 and TRBJ2-2; either TRBD1 or TRBD2 may supply D (6 bases each). Germline CDR1 SGHRS, CDR2 YFSETQ. The CDR3 has 15 amino acids. Trimming took 2 bases from V and 5 from J, leaving 13 bases between them. CDR3 sequence reads: CASSLQQGGTGELFF. The DNA for the CDR3 is TGCGCCAGCAGCTTACAACAGGGAGGAACCGGGGAGCTGTTTTTT.

Many counts were recorded for this clonotype. The genes are TRBV5-1 and TRBJ2-7; 7 bases fit TRBD1. Per germline, CDR1 SGHRS and CDR2 YFSETQ. This CDR3 has 14 residues. Unmatched junction bases numbered 9, after V lost 4 bases and J lost 5 bases. The CDR3 loop reads CASSTIQGFNEQYF. The CDR3 nucleotides read TGCGCCAGCAGCACGATACAGGGGTTCAACGAGCAGTACTTC.

This rearrangement joins TRBV20-1 to TRBJ2-7, with D maybe TRBD1 (5 bases). The CDR3 length is 12 residues. The germline V gene has CDR1 DFQATT and CDR2 SNEGSKA (reference sequence). Trimming removed 7 bases from V and 0 bases from J, with 10 bases in between. DNA of the CDR3: TGCAGTGGGGGCAGTCACTCCTACGAGCAGTACTTC. This codes for CSGGSHSYEQYF.

This clonotype appeared many times. The rearrangement joins TRBV6-5 to TRBJ2-5; D is uncertain. Germline loops: CDR1 MNHEY, CDR2 SVGAGI. V was pared by 4 bases and J by 2 bases, with 17 bases between. This CDR3 spans 16 amino acids. CDR3 DNA: TGTGCCAGCAGTTCCAACAAGGCGAGAAGGCAAGAGACCCAGTACTTC. Its translation: CASSSNKARRQETQYF.

The chain joins TRBV7-2 to TRBJ2-3; D gene uncertain. Trimming removed 5 bases from V and 5 bases from J, with 17 bases in between. Germline loops: CDR1 SGHTA, CDR2 FQGNSA. The CDR3 has 15 residues. The CDR3 sequence: CASSTIPSKGDTQYF. The CDR3 nucleotides read TGTGCCAGCAGCACGATTCCTAGTAAAGGAGATACGCAGTATTTT.

Many counts were recorded for this clonotype. The chain links TRBV11-2 to TRBJ2-5; D is possibly TRBD2 (6 bases). CDR1 and CDR2 from the germline V gene are SGHAT and FQNNGV. The CDR3 totals 14 residues. V lost 5 bases to trimming and J lost 2 bases, with 12 bases between them. CDR3 loop: CASSPTRDQETQYF. CDR3 in DNA: TGTGCCAGCAGCCCGACTAGAGATCAAGAGACCCAGTACTTC.